Below are 21 T cell receptor beta chains sequenced from a single sample in a study of T-cell reconstitution after alpha-beta-depleted transplantation in children. Library preparation (for TCRbeta) was performed with unique molecular identifiers. TCRdb processed the PCR reads anew with MiXCR; each CDR3 protein has one entry. The data show some 340,000 distinct CDR3 sequences, 10% seen once. This specimen consisted of PBMCs from the stem cell graft donor, obtained from the stem cell graft. These receptors all stem from a human donor who donated a stem cell graft to a child with acute lymphoblastic leukemia.

This clonotype turned up a few times. J is TRBJ1-5 and V is TRBV3-1; unclear D gene. This CDR3 contains 14 residues. Trimming shortened V by 2 bases and J by 3 bases, and 8 bases separated the two germline ends. CDR1 is LGHDT, CDR2 YNNKEL, per germline (reference sequence). CDR3 nucleotide sequence: TGTGCCAGCAGCCAATTCACAGACAATCAGCCCCAGCATTTT. Its translation is CASSQFTDNQPQHF.

The CDR3 here is CASSYLTGQPQHF. The CDR3 DNA reads as TGTGCCAGTAGCTACCTGACAGGTCAGCCCCAGCATTTT. The V gene is TRBV19, the J gene TRBJ1-5; tentative D call: TRBD1 (6 bases). The V and J ends lost 6 bases and 6 bases respectively, with 12 bases between them. Per the germline V gene, CDR1 is LNHDA and CDR2 is SQIVND (reference sequence). The CDR3 spans 13 residues.

In this sample, this clonotype turned up a few times. The genes are TRBV12-3 or TRBV12-4 and TRBJ2-7; the D gene is possibly TRBD2 (6 bases). This CDR3 has 13 residues. V lost 7 bases and J lost 4, with 14 bases in between. The CDR3 DNA reads TGTGCCAGCACTCGGGGGAGGATGTACGAGCAGTACTTC. This gives the protein CASTRGRMYEQYF.

Here the CDR3 reads CAISASGLASYNEQFF. The CDR3 coding sequence is TGTGCCATCTCGGCGTCCGGGTTAGCTAGCTACAATGAGCAGTTCTTC. The V gene is TRBV7-9, the J gene TRBJ2-1; D is unclear. This CDR3 spans 16 amino acids. Between the trimmed V and J ends, which lost 10 bases and 3 bases, there was a span of 22 bases. CDR1 is SEHNR and CDR2 is FQNEAQ in the germline V gene (reference sequence).

This clonotype was seen at least ten times. The chain carries TRBV6-2 or TRBV6-3 and TRBJ1-5; unclear D gene. Germline V gives CDR1 MNHEY, CDR2 SVGEGT. V lost 7 bases to trimming and J lost 2 bases, with 18 bases between them. The length of the CDR3 is 16 residues. CDR3 sequence: CASTQSDRGGNQPQHF. The DNA for the CDR3 is TGTGCCAGCACCCAATCCGACCGAGGCGGCAATCAGCCCCAGCATTTT.

This clonotype was counted only a few times. V gene TRBV12-3 or TRBV12-4 combines with J gene TRBJ1-2; no firm D call. The CDR3 has 13 residues. Trimming shortened V by 5 bases and J by 7 bases, and 14 bases separated the two germline ends. CDR3 in amino acids: CASSPLGFSGYTF. CDR3 DNA: TGTGCCAGCAGTCCATTGGGATTCTCTGGCTACACCTTC.

This clonotype was counted between two and nine times. This chain joins TRBV4-3 and TRBJ2-1, with 12 bases aligning to TRBD2. The germline V gene has CDR1 LGHNA and CDR2 YSLEER. V dropped 0 bases and J dropped 15; count of bases not matched to a gene: 6. This CDR3 contains 14 residues. In DNA, the CDR3 is TGCGCCAGCAGCCAAGAAGGCACTAGCGGGAGGCGGTTCTTC. It translates to CASSQEGTSGRRFF.

The CDR3 sequence: CASSPTPGLAFHKEAPDTQYF. DNA for the CDR3: TGTGCCAGCAGTCCCACCCCGGGACTAGCGTTTCATAAAGAGGCTCCAGATACGCAGTATTTT. This rearrangement joins TRBV27 to TRBJ2-3; TRBD2 agrees at 10 bases. The CDR3 covers 21 residues. Germline V gives CDR1 MNHEY, CDR2 SMNVEV (reference sequence). V was pared by 5 bases and J by 4 bases, with 24 bases of the junction left unmatched.

The rearrangement links TRBV5-4 to TRBJ2-5; maybe TRBD2 (6 bases). The length of the CDR3 is 14 residues. The ends were cut back, 5 bases at V and 1 base at J, with 12 bases in the middle. CDR1 and CDR2 (germline): SGHNT, YYREEE (reference sequence). CDR3 loop: CASRPGDFQETQYF. CDR3 nucleotides: TGTGCCAGCAGACCGGGGGACTTCCAAGAGACCCAGTACTTC.

J is TRBJ2-7 and V is TRBV29-1; D is uncertain. The CDR3 runs 13 residues. The ends were cut back, 4 bases at V and 6 bases at J, with 16 bases in the middle. Germline V gene data show CDR1 as SQVTM and CDR2 as ANQGSEA. CDR3 region: CSVGGSGVLEQYF. CDR3 sequence (DNA): TGCAGCGTTGGGGGTTCGGGTGTTCTCGAGCAGTACTTC.

In nucleotides, the CDR3 is TGTGCCAGCCCAACCTCCGCGACTAGATTCACCGGGGAGCTGTTTTTT. Its translation is CASPTSATRFTGELFF. V and J are TRBV7-2 and TRBJ2-2, with TRBD2 as a possible D gene (6 bases). V gave up 8 bases and J gave up 4 bases, with 20 bases separating them. Per the germline V gene, CDR1 is SGHTA and CDR2 is FQGNSA. The CDR3 runs to 16 residues.

This sequence joins TRBV7-9 and TRBJ2-5; D gene unclear. CDR3 size: 14 residues. V lost 3 bases, J lost 5 bases, and 13 bases lay in between. The V gene's germline CDR1 is SEHNR and CDR2 FQNEAQ (reference sequence). CDR3 nucleotides: TGTGCCAGCAGCTTGTCCGACGCCGCCGAGACCCAGTACTTC. Translated: CASSLSDAAETQYF.

This clonotype was seen many times. V gene TRBV20-1 combines with J gene TRBJ2-3; D not certain. Trimming took off 0 bases at V and 1 base at J, with 5 bases between the two ends. The CDR3 runs 13 residues. The germline V gene encodes CDR1 DFQATT and CDR2 SNEGSKA (reference sequence). In nucleotides, the CDR3 is TGCAGTGCTAGAGAAAGAGGCACAGATACGCAGTATTTT. Translating gives CSARERGTDTQYF.

The rearrangement links TRBV6-6 to TRBJ2-2; D is unclear. The CDR3 has 11 residues. The V gene lost 8 bases and the J gene lost 6 bases, with 7 bases spanning the gap. Germline V gene data show CDR1 as MNHNY and CDR2 as SVGAGI (reference sequence). This CDR3 is CASREPGELFF. The CDR3 DNA sequence: TGTGCCAGCCGAGAACCCGGGGAGCTGTTTTTT.

This clonotype was counted only a few times. The V call is TRBV4-1, the J call TRBJ2-5; 10 bases are shared with TRBD2. V lost 3 bases to trimming and J lost 4 bases; unmatched junction nucleotides: 17. Germline V gene sequence: CDR1 MGHRA, CDR2 YSYEKL. The CDR3 extends over 19 amino acids. The CDR3 reads CASSHPRASGRGEGETQYF. As DNA, the CDR3 is TGCGCCAGCAGCCACCCTAGGGCTAGCGGGAGAGGGGAGGGAGAGACCCAGTACTTC.

This clonotype was seen repeatedly, ten times or more. V usage is TRBV24-1 and J usage is TRBJ2-1; TRBD2 matches 12 bases. This CDR3 comprises 16 residues. V shed 4 bases, J shed 10 bases, and the junction held 10 bases outside the gene matches. The germline V gene encodes CDR1 KGHDR and CDR2 SFDVKD. Written as DNA, the CDR3 is TGTGCCACCAGTGAACTGACTAGCGGGAGCCGGCAAGAGCAGTTCTTC. Its protein product is CATSELTSGSRQEQFF.

V usage is TRBV29-1 and J usage is TRBJ2-5; D possibly corresponds to TRBD2 (6 bases). The CDR3 extends over 11 amino acids. Germline V gives CDR1 SQVTM, CDR2 ANQGSEA. In DNA form, the CDR3 reads TGCGCGGGATCTACGAGGGAGACCCAGTACTTC. Its translation is CAGSTRETQYF.

Many counts were recorded for this clonotype. CDR3 amino acids: CASSELAPDTQYF. CDR3 DNA: TGTGCCAGCAGTGAACTAGCACCAGATACGCAGTATTTT. V usage is TRBV6-1 and J usage is TRBJ2-3; weak D call: TRBD2 (5 bases). This CDR3 spans 13 amino acids. Trimming left V 2 bases short and J 4 bases short, with 7 bases between. Per the germline V gene, CDR1 is MNHNS and CDR2 is SASEGT.

The chain carries TRBV29-1 and TRBJ1-5; D not certain. Trimming pared 4 bases from V and 5 bases from J, leaving 12 bases between. Germline V gives CDR1 SQVTM, CDR2 ANQGSEA. The CDR3 covers 13 residues. CDR3 in amino acids: CSVVAAADQPQHF. The CDR3 nucleotides are TGCAGCGTTGTGGCTGCAGCCGATCAGCCCCAGCATTTT.

The rearrangement uses TRBV15 and TRBJ2-3; no clear D. CDR1 is LNHNV, CDR2 YYDKDF, per germline (reference sequence). V lost 0 bases, J lost 4 bases, and 5 bases lay in between. The CDR3 is 13 residues long. In DNA, the CDR3 is TGTGCCACCAGCAGAGATCCCGCAGATACGCAGTATTTT. This sequence encodes CATSRDPADTQYF.

The chain couples TRBV12-3 or TRBV12-4 to TRBJ2-1, with TRBD1 matching 8 bases. The CDR3 spans 13 residues. After removal of 6 bases from V and 8 bases from J, the junction contained 6 bases not matched to a gene. CDR3 nucleotide sequence: TGTGCCAGCAGCATCTACAGGGGGTATGAGCAGTTCTTC. Translation gives CASSIYRGYEQFF.